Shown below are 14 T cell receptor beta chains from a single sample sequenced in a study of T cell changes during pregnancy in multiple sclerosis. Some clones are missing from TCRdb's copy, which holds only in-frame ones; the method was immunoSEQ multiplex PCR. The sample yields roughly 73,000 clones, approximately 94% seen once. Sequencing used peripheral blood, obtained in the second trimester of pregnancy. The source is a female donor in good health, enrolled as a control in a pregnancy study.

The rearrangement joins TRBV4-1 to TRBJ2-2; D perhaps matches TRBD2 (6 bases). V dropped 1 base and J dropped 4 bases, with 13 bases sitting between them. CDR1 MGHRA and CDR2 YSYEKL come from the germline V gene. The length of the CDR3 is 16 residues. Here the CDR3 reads CASSQVVGGVTGELFF. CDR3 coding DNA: TGCGCCAGCAGCCAAGTAGTCGGGGGAGTCACCGGGGAGCTGTTTTTT.

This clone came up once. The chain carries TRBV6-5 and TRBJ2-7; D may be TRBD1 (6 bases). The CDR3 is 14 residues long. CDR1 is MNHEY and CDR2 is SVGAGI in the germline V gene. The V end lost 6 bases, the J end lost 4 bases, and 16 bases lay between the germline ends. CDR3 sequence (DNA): TGTGCCAGCAGCCGTGGACAGCTTTTTTACGAGCAGTACTTC. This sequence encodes CASSRGQLFYEQYF.

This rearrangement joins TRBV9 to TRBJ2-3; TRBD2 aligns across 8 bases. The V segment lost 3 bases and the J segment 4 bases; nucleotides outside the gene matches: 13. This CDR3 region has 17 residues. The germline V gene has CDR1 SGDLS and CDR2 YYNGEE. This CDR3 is CASSAPIGGGSSDTQYF. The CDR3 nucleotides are TGTGCCAGCAGCGCCCCTATCGGGGGGGGGAGCTCAGATACGCAGTATTTT.

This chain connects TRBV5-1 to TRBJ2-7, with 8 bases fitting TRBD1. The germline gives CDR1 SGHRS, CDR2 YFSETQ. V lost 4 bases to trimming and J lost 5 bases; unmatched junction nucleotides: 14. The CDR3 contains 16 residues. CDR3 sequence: CASSPRSGTGGDEQYF. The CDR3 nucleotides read TGCGCCAGCAGCCCACGATCCGGGACAGGAGGCGACGAGCAGTACTTC.

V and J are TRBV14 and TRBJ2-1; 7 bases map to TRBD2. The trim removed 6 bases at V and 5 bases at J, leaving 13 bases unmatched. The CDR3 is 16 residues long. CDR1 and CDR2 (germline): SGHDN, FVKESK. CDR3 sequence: CASSGETAGDHNEQFF. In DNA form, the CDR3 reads TGTGCCAGCAGTGGTGAGACGGCGGGGGACCACAATGAGCAGTTCTTC.

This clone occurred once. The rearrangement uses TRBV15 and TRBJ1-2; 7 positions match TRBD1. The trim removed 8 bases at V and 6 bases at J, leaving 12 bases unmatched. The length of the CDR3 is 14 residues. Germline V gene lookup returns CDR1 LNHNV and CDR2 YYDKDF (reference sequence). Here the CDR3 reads CATEGAPRMNGYTF. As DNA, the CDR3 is TGTGCCACCGAGGGGGCCCCGAGGATGAATGGCTACACCTTC.

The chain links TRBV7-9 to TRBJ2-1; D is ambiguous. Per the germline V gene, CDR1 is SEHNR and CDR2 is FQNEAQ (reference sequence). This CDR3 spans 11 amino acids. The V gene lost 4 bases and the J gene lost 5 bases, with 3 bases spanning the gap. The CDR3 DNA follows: TGTGCCAGCAGCTATAACAATGAGCAGTTCTTC. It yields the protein CASSYNNEQFF.

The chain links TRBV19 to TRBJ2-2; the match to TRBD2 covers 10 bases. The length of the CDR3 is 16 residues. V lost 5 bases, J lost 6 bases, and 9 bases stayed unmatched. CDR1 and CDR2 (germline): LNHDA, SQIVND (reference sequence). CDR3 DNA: TGTGCCAGTAGTCCCAAGCGGGGGGGCCCCCCCGGGGAGCTGTTTTTT. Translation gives CASSPKRGGPPGELFF.

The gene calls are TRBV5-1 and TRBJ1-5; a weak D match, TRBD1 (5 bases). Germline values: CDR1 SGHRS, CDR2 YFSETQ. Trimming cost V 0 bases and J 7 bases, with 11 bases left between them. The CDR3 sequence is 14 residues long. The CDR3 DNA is TGCGCCAGCAGCTTGGGGCCGGACATCCAGCCCCAGCATTTT. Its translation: CASSLGPDIQPQHF.

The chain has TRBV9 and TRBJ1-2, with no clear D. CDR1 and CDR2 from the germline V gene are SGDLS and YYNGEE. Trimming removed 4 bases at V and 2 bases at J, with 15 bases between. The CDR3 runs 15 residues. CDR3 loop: CASSPSLTPNYGYTF. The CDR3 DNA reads TGTGCCAGCAGCCCTTCGCTGACTCCCAACTATGGCTACACCTTC.

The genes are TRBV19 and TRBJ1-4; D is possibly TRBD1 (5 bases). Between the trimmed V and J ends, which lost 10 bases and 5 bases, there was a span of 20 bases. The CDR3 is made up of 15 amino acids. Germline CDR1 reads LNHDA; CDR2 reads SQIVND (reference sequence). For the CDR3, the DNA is TGTGCCACACAGGCCGAGGGACTCCCGAATGAAAAACTGTTTTTT. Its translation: CATQAEGLPNEKLFF. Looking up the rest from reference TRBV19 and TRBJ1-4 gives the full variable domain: DGGITQSPKYLFRKEGQNVTLSCEQNLNHDAMYWYRQDPGQGLRLIYYSQIVNDFQKGDIAEGYSVSREKKESFPLTVTSAQKNPTAFYLCATQAEGLPNEKLFFGSGTQLSVL.

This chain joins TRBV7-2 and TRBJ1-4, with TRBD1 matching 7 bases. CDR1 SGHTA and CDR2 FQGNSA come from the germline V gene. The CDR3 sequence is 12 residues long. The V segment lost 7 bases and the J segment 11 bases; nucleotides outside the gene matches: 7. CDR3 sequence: CASTSQTGKLFF. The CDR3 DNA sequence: TGTGCCAGCACCTCCCAGACAGGGAAACTGTTTTTT.

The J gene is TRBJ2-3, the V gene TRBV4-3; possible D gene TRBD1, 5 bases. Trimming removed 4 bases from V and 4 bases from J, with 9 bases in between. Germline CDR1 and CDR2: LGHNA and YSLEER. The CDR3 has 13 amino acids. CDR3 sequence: CASSRDSADTQYF. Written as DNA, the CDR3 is TGCGCCAGCAGCCGAGACAGTGCAGATACGCAGTATTTT.

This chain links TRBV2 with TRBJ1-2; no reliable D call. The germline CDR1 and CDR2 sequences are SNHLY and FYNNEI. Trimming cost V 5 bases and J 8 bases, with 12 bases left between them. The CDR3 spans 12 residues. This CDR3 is CASSRQAKGYTF. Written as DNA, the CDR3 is TGTGCCAGCAGTCGGCAGGCCAAGGGCTACACCTTC.